The 25 T cell receptor beta chains listed next were all sequenced from one sample in a study of cytomegalovirus exposure and HLA in healthy donors. PCR involved 60 Vbeta and 13 Jbeta primers. Only in-frame clones appear in the TCRdb table, and some are missing; sequencing was by immunoSEQ multiplex PCR. The sample contains 220,000 or so clones, 70% to 80% of which appear only once. Sequenced: PBMCs. These receptors all come from a woman under 40 in good health and CMV-seronegative.

The chain couples TRBV9 to TRBJ2-7; 10 positions agree with TRBD1. The V and J ends lost 5 bases and 5 bases, in that order; junction bases with no gene match: 13. CDR3 length equals 16 residues. Germline CDR1 is SGDLS and CDR2 is YYNGEE. The CDR3 is CASRRNRDRGGHEQYF. CDR3 in DNA: TGTGCCAGCAGGCGCAACCGGGACAGGGGTGGGCACGAGCAGTACTTC.

The chain carries TRBV6-5 and TRBJ2-3, with a weak D call TRBD1 (6 bases). The germline gives CDR1 MNHEY, CDR2 SVGAGI. Deletions cut 5 bases from V and 4 bases from J, with 13 bases between. The CDR3 is 14 residues long. The CDR3 is CASSEQGGSDTQYF. The CDR3 region has the DNA TGTGCCAGCAGTGAACAGGGTGGGTCAGATACGCAGTATTTT.

The chain recombines TRBV6-1 with TRBJ1-2; D gene ambiguous. Germline V gene sequence: CDR1 MNHNS, CDR2 SASEGT. Trimming stripped 8 bases from V and 4 bases from J, with 20 bases between. This CDR3 spans 15 amino acids. The CDR3 loop reads CASPATSGGLYGYTF. The DNA for the CDR3 is TGTGCCAGCCCGGCCACGTCAGGAGGCCTCTATGGCTACACCTTC.

The genes are TRBV19 and TRBJ2-2; D possibly corresponds to TRBD1 (6 bases). Germline values: CDR1 LNHDA, CDR2 SQIVND (reference sequence). The CDR3 spans 12 residues. The V end lost 10 bases, the J end lost 1 base, and 7 bases lay between the germline ends. CDR3 sequence (DNA): TGTGCCATGGGACAGAACACCGGGGAGCTGTTTTTT. Translating gives CAMGQNTGELFF.

This clone was seen a few times. The chain joins TRBV29-1 to TRBJ2-3; D ambiguous. In germline, CDR1 is SQVTM, CDR2 ANQGSEA. This CDR3 contains 14 residues. Here the CDR3 DNA reads TGCGCTTTCTTCGCCGCGGTGAGCACAGATACGCAGTATTTT. Protein product: CAFFAAVSTDTQYF.

A single count supports this clone. This chain connects TRBV7-3 to TRBJ2-3; 10 nucleotides align to TRBD2. This CDR3 is 15 amino acids long. CDR1 and CDR2 (germline): SGHTA, FQGTGA. V shed 5 bases and J 5 bases; nucleotides not matched to a gene: 7. The CDR3 DNA reads as TGTGCCAGCAGCCTTCTGGGGACTAGCGAAGATACGCAGTATTTT. As protein: CASSLLGTSEDTQYF.

The chain uses TRBV30 and TRBJ1-1; the D gene is possibly TRBD1 (6 bases). Germline V gene sequence: CDR1 GTSNPN, CDR2 SVGIG (reference sequence). The CDR3 extends over 14 amino acids. V was trimmed by 1 base and J by 6 bases, leaving 15 bases between them. CDR3 region: CAWSDSTGPAEAFF. In DNA, the CDR3 is TGTGCCTGGAGTGACTCAACAGGGCCCGCTGAAGCTTTCTTT.

This clone was detected a few times. The CDR3 reads CASSRRGYFGYTF. Here the CDR3 DNA reads TGTGCCAGCAGCCGGCGGGGGTACTTTGGCTACACCTTC. The chain uses TRBV13 and TRBJ1-2, with D tentatively TRBD1 (5 bases). The CDR3 covers 13 residues. Trimming cost V 5 bases and J 7 bases, with 14 bases left between them. Germline assignment: CDR1 PRHDT and CDR2 FYEKMQ (reference sequence).

The chain couples TRBV27 to TRBJ1-2; 12 bases match TRBD1. The junction had 8 bases not matched to a gene; V was cut back by 5 bases and J by 7 bases. The germline gives CDR1 MNHEY, CDR2 SMNVEV (reference sequence). There are 15 residues in the CDR3. The CDR3 DNA follows: TGTGCCAGCAGTCCTGGGACAGGGGGCGTCTCTGGCTACACCTTC. Protein product: CASSPGTGGVSGYTF.

The V gene is TRBV7-9, the J gene TRBJ2-1; D is unclear. Germline V gives CDR1 SEHNR, CDR2 FQNEAQ (reference sequence). This CDR3 has 14 amino acids. V was trimmed by 4 bases and J by 0 bases, leaving 7 bases between them. The CDR3 spells CASSSPGSYNEQFF. CDR3 DNA sequence: TGTGCCAGCAGCTCCCCGGGCTCCTACAATGAGCAGTTCTTC.

V gene TRBV5-4 combines with J gene TRBJ1-1; 10 nucleotides align to TRBD1. Germline V gene lookup returns CDR1 SGHNT and CDR2 YYREEE (reference sequence). The CDR3 is 15 amino acids. V was pared by 1 base and J by 5 bases, with 5 bases of the junction left unmatched. The CDR3 DNA reads TGTGCCAGCAGCTTGTTCGACAGGGGGCGGACTGAAGCTTTCTTT. Residues: CASSLFDRGRTEAFF.

This clone showed up just once. V and J are TRBV10-3 and TRBJ1-5; no reliable D call. CDR1 is ENHRY and CDR2 is SYGVKD in the germline V gene. The CDR3 is 13 amino acids. V gave up 3 bases and J gave up 3 bases, with 6 bases separating them. The CDR3 region is CAISDINNQPQHF. CDR3 bases: TGTGCCATCAGTGATATTAACAATCAGCCCCAGCATTTT.

The CDR3: CASSLDLARYNEQFF. The CDR3 coding sequence is TGTGCCAGCAGTTTGGATCTAGCGCGATACAATGAGCAGTTCTTC. V usage is TRBV27 and J usage is TRBJ2-1; maybe TRBD2 (6 bases). This CDR3 is 15 amino acids long. Trimming took 3 bases from V and 4 from J, leaving 13 bases between them. Germline CDR1 is MNHEY and CDR2 is SMNVEV (reference sequence).

The V call is TRBV6-5, the J call TRBJ1-1, with 9 nucleotides matching TRBD1. Germline loops: CDR1 MNHEY, CDR2 SVGAGI. There are 15 residues in the CDR3. V was pared by 5 bases and J by 1 base, with 5 bases of the junction left unmatched. This chain's CDR3 is CASSTRTGANTEAFF. In DNA form, the CDR3 reads TGTGCCAGCAGTACCCGGACAGGGGCGAACACTGAAGCTTTCTTT.

The V and J genes are TRBV6-7 and TRBJ1-1; 8 bases align to TRBD1. TRBV6-7 is treated as an ORF (open reading frame) with a function not yet certain. The CDR3 extends over 19 amino acids. V lost 2 bases and J lost 1; bases outside the gene matches: 15. In nucleotides, the CDR3 is TGTGCCAGCAGTTACCGGCCCCCGGCCAGGGGGCTTTCGAACACTGAAGCTTTCTTT. Translation gives CASSYRPPARGLSNTEAFF.

The chain uses TRBV6-1 and TRBJ1-6, with TRBD1 matching 9 bases. The CDR3 is made up of 13 amino acids. CDR1 is MNHNS and CDR2 is SASEGT in the germline V gene. The J segment lost 8 bases and the V segment lost 7 bases, leaving 3 bases of the junction unmatched. The CDR3 nucleotides read TGTGCCAGCAAGGGACAGGGTTATTCACCCCTCCACTTT. It specifies CASKGQGYSPLHF.

In nucleotides, the CDR3 is TGTGCCTGGAAATCGGGACAGGGGGCGGGTGGCTACACCTTC. This gives the protein CAWKSGQGAGGYTF. This sequence joins TRBV30 and TRBJ1-2; 12 bases align to TRBD1. Germline V gene lookup returns CDR1 GTSNPN and CDR2 SVGIG (reference sequence). Trimming at V came to 4 bases and at J to 7 bases, leaving 7 bases not matched to a gene. The CDR3 is made up of 14 amino acids.

The V gene is TRBV10-3, the J gene TRBJ2-3; perhaps TRBD1 as D (6 bases). Germline V gene data show CDR1 as ENHRY and CDR2 as SYGVKD. The CDR3 extends over 15 amino acids. V dropped 0 bases and J dropped 0 bases, with 7 bases sitting between them. CDR3 sequence: CAISESGASTDTQYF. The DNA for the CDR3 is TGTGCCATCAGTGAGTCGGGGGCTAGCACAGATACGCAGTATTTT.

On this clone itself: The junction differs from germline at one of its ends, possibly a read error. The gene calls are TRBV7-9 and TRBJ1-2, with 10 bases aligning to TRBD1. The CDR3 consists of 15 residues. Germline lookup yields CDR1 SEHNR and CDR2 FQNEAQ (reference sequence). This CDR3 reads CSSRQTGGEFYGYTF. Written as DNA, the CDR3 is TGTTCCAGCAGGCAGACAGGGGGCGAGTTCTATGGCTACACCTTC.

The chain is built from TRBV5-6 and TRBJ1-6, with D perhaps TRBD1 (5 bases). Trimming removed 2 bases at V and 7 bases at J, with 13 bases between. Per germline, CDR1 SGHDT and CDR2 YYEEEE. The CDR3 is 15 amino acids. CDR3 region: CASSLNRLNNSPLHF. The CDR3 DNA reads TGTGCCAGCAGCTTAAACAGGCTGAACAATTCACCCCTCCACTTT.

The J gene is TRBJ1-6, the V gene TRBV7-9; no clear D gene. This CDR3 has 13 amino acids. Germline CDR1 SEHNR, CDR2 FQNEAQ (reference sequence). The V end was cut by 1 base, the J end by 10 bases, with 8 bases between. CDR3 in amino acids: CASSLDTGSPLHF. The DNA for the CDR3 is TGTGCCAGCAGCTTAGACACCGGGTCACCCCTCCACTTT.

This chain joins TRBV5-1 and TRBJ1-3, with 8 bases fitting TRBD1. The CDR3 has 19 residues. The germline gives CDR1 SGHRS, CDR2 YFSETQ. Germline trimming cut 4 bases from V and 0 bases from J; bases unmatched to any gene: 15. CDR3 in amino acids: CASSPGGTGPVLSGNTIYF. Written as DNA, the CDR3 is TGCGCCAGCAGCCCAGGGGGGACAGGTCCAGTCCTCTCTGGAAACACCATATATTTT.

The chain carries TRBV6-4 and TRBJ2-3, with 8 bases matching TRBD1. The CDR3 length is 16 residues. Germline V gene lookup returns CDR1 MRHNA and CDR2 SNTAGT. After removal of 0 bases from V and 7 bases from J, the junction contained 9 bases not matched to a gene. The CDR3 DNA is TGTGCCAGCAGTGACTCTTGGACAGGGAACCCCCATACGCAGTATTTT. It specifies CASSDSWTGNPHTQYF.

This clone was found a few times. V is TRBV19 and J is TRBJ1-2; the match to TRBD1 covers 7 bases. Germline-derived CDR1 and CDR2 are LNHDA and SQIVND (reference sequence). This CDR3 is 19 amino acids long. J lost 4 bases, V lost 6 bases, and 23 bases had no gene match. CDR3 sequence (DNA): TGTGCCAGTAGCCATCTGCCAGGGACAGAAGACGAATACCTCTATGGCTACACCTTC. Protein sequence: CASSHLPGTEDEYLYGYTF.

The table lists this clone with a few counts. At one of its ends the junction is not consistent with the germline gene, which may arise from a read error. V is TRBV7-7 and J is TRBJ2-2; D gene uncertain. This CDR3 comprises 12 residues. Germline V gene lookup returns CDR1 SSHAT and CDR2 FNYEAQ (reference sequence). Here the CDR3 reads CASSPLSGELFF. The CDR3 nucleotides are TGTGCTAGCAGCCCTCTGTCCGGGGAGCTGTTTTTT.